These 31 T cell receptor beta chains were all obtained from the same sample, sequenced in a study of identifying expanded T cells in peripheral blood (dated by TCRdb to about 2019). Library prep was done by the immunoSEQ multiplex PCR assay. TCRdb re-hosts the immuneACCESS table, in-frame sequences only. Its copies lack some clones; in the studies checked, an unresolved V gene accounts for under half of them, and the cause for the rest is not known. This sample has around 130,000 clones in its table, and about 86% of those were observed once. 7.5% to 8.5% of the sample rests with the top ten. The sample consisted of blood. These TCRs come from a person aged 18-69 years in good health.

There are a few counts of this clone. This chain joins TRBV18 and TRBJ1-3, with unresolved D. The germline CDR1 and CDR2 sequences are KGHSH and LQKENI. This CDR3 has 13 amino acids. V was pared by 3 bases and J by 10 bases, with 13 bases between. The CDR3 DNA reads as TGTGCCAGCTCACCCTCGGGATGGTGGACCATATATTTT. Protein sequence: CASSPSGWWTIYF.

This clone was found once. The chain combines TRBV4-2 with TRBJ2-7; a weak D match, TRBD2 (6 bases). The CDR3 has 14 residues. Per the germline V gene, CDR1 is LGHNA and CDR2 is YNFKEQ. The V gene lost 4 bases and the J gene lost 0 bases, with 10 bases spanning the gap. The DNA for the CDR3 is TGTGCCAGCAGCCGGGAGGTCCACTCCTACGAGCAGTACTTC. Its translation is CASSREVHSYEQYF.

The chain uses TRBV7-2 and TRBJ2-3, with 7 bases that match TRBD2. Germline V gives CDR1 SGHTA, CDR2 FQGNSA. V trimming: 4 bases; J trimming: 1 base; junction bases outside the gene matches: 11. The CDR3 runs to 17 residues. The CDR3 spells CASSSGFSGTGTDTQYF. The CDR3 DNA reads as TGTGCCAGCAGCTCCGGGTTCAGCGGGACGGGCACAGATACGCAGTATTTT.

This clone has a single count. The chain combines TRBV7-2 with TRBJ2-7; 15 positions agree with TRBD2. Per the germline V gene, CDR1 is SGHTA and CDR2 is FQGNSA. The junction had 11 bases not matched to a gene; V was cut back by 0 bases and J by 8 bases. The CDR3 spans 18 residues. The CDR3 nucleotides are TGTGCCAGCAGCTTAGCGCCCTGGACTAGCGGGGGGGCCTCAAAGCAGTACTTC. Encoded protein: CASSLAPWTSGGASKQYF.

V is TRBV19 and J is TRBJ2-7; the match to TRBD1 covers 7 bases. CDR1 LNHDA and CDR2 SQIVND come from the germline V gene (reference sequence). V gave up 6 bases and J gave up 2 bases; unmatched junction bases: 1. This CDR3 comprises 12 residues. The CDR3 coding sequence is TGTGCCAGTAGGGACAGGCCCTACGAGCAGTACTTC. It encodes CASRDRPYEQYF.

The chain recombines TRBV7-8 with TRBJ2-5; D gene uncertain. This CDR3 spans 13 amino acids. CDR1 and CDR2 (germline): SGHVS, FQNEAQ. V was trimmed by 2 bases and J by 3 bases, leaving 7 bases between them. The CDR3 sequence is CASSLRPEETQYF. The DNA for the CDR3 is TGTGCCAGCAGCTTACGGCCAGAAGAGACCCAGTACTTC. The full variable domain, its missing parts supplied by reference TRBV7-8 and TRBJ2-5, is GAGVSQSPRYKVAKRGQDVALRCDPISGHVSLFWYQQALGQGPEFLTYFQNEAQLDKSGLPSDRFFAERPEGSVSTLKIQRTQQEDSAVYLCASSLRPEETQYFGPGTRLLVL.

The rearrangement links TRBV25-1 to TRBJ2-1; D unclear. This CDR3 is built from 13 residues. Trimming pared 5 bases from V and 0 bases from J, leaving 5 bases between. Germline-derived CDR1 and CDR2 are MGHDK and SYGVNS. CDR3 region: CASSTNSYNEQFF. CDR3 nucleotides: TGTGCCAGCAGTACCAACTCCTACAATGAGCAGTTCTTC.

This chain links TRBV19 with TRBJ2-1; tentatively, D is TRBD1 (5 bases). Germline V gene sequence: CDR1 LNHDA, CDR2 SQIVND (reference sequence). The CDR3 has 15 amino acids. V lost 1 base to trimming and J lost 8 bases, with 15 bases between them. CDR3 residues: CASSIVWQGRDEQFF. The CDR3 nucleotides read TGTGCCAGTAGTATAGTATGGCAGGGTAGGGATGAGCAGTTCTTC.

This chain connects TRBV27 to TRBJ1-1, with 8 bases matching TRBD1. The V gene end was trimmed by 6 bases and the J gene end by 1 base; junction bases not matched to a gene: 10. The germline V gene encodes CDR1 MNHEY and CDR2 SMNVEV (reference sequence). This CDR3 is 16 amino acids long. The CDR3 loop reads CASSPSLGTGNTEAFF. CDR3 coding DNA: TGTGCCAGCAGCCCATCCCTCGGGACAGGGAACACTGAAGCTTTCTTT.

The gene calls are TRBV5-1 and TRBJ2-3; 8 bases agree with TRBD2. With V trimmed by 4 bases and J by 4 bases, 8 bases remained unmatched. This CDR3 has 15 amino acids. The germline V gene encodes CDR1 SGHRS and CDR2 YFSETQ. The CDR3 nucleotides read TGCGCCAGCAGCCCGACTAGCGTGAGTTCAGATACGCAGTATTTT. Protein: CASSPTSVSSDTQYF.

The rearrangement joins TRBV29-1 to TRBJ2-5; no reliable D call. The CDR3 consists of 13 residues. The germline V and J ends were trimmed by 3 bases and 1 base, with 9 bases remaining between them. Germline loops: CDR1 SQVTM, CDR2 ANQGSEA. CDR3 sequence reads: CSVEYGPQETQYF. The CDR3 region has the DNA TGCAGCGTTGAGTACGGACCCCAAGAGACCCAGTACTTC.

The chain carries TRBV9 and TRBJ1-2; 7 bases align to TRBD1. The CDR3 loop spans 14 amino acids. Trimming removed 5 bases from V and 3 bases from J; junction bases left unmatched: 7. Germline CDR1 SGDLS, CDR2 YYNGEE. The CDR3, as DNA: TGTGCCAGCAGACGGGACAGATCTGACTATGGCTACACCTTC. This sequence encodes CASRRDRSDYGYTF.

The chain links TRBV2 to TRBJ1-4; 10 bases fit TRBD1. This CDR3 comprises 14 residues. Germline CDR1 and CDR2: SNHLY and FYNNEI. Unmatched junction bases numbered 5, after V lost 6 bases and J lost 7 bases. CDR3 coding DNA: TGTGCCAGCAGGGGAGACAGGGGGCTTGAAAAACTGTTTTTT. Encoded protein: CASRGDRGLEKLFF. The whole variable domain, remainder taken from reference TRBV2 and TRBJ1-4, is EPEVTQTPSHQVTQMGQEVILRCVPISNHLYFYWYRQILGQKVEFLVSFYNNEISEKSEIFDDQFSVERPDGSNFTLKIRSTKLEDSAMYFCASRGDRGLEKLFFGSGTQLSVL.

The genes are TRBV5-3 and TRBJ2-7; no reliable D call. TRBV5-3 is treated as an ORF (open reading frame) with a function not yet certain. The CDR3 is 13 residues long. Trimming cost V 0 bases and J 0 bases, with 4 bases left between them. CDR3 in amino acids: CARSLGSSYEQYF. The CDR3 nucleotides are TGTGCCAGAAGCTTGGGTAGCTCCTACGAGCAGTACTTC.

This chain's CDR3 is CARREVSSEAFF. The CDR3, as DNA: TGTGCCAGAAGGGAAGTTAGTAGTGAAGCTTTCTTT. The chain is built from TRBV6-9 and TRBJ1-1; D is undetermined. In germline, CDR1 is MNHGY, CDR2 SVAAGI. V gave up 9 bases and J gave up 7 bases, with 15 bases separating them. The CDR3 has 12 residues.

The chain combines TRBV19 with TRBJ2-7; TRBD2 agrees at 12 bases. Germline V gene sequence: CDR1 LNHDA, CDR2 SQIVND (reference sequence). The CDR3 is 14 residues long. J was trimmed by 6 bases and V by 3 bases; bases with no gene match: 3. The DNA for the CDR3 is TGTGCCAGTAGTATCCAGACTAGCGGGGGCGAGCAGTACTTC. Its translation: CASSIQTSGGEQYF.

This rearrangement joins TRBV18 to TRBJ2-5; 7 bases map to TRBD2. Unmatched junction bases numbered 10, after V lost 2 bases and J lost 7 bases. The CDR3 has 15 residues. Germline CDR1 is KGHSH and CDR2 is LQKENI. CDR3 amino acids: CASSPGRVAQLTQYF. Here the CDR3 DNA reads TGTGCCAGCTCACCAGGGAGGGTTGCTCAGTTGACCCAGTACTTC.

This clone was observed a handful of times. In nucleotides, the CDR3 is TGCGCCAGCAGCCCCCAGGGAGGAACCGGAAACACCATATATTTT. Protein: CASSPQGGTGNTIYF. The chain couples TRBV5-1 to TRBJ1-3; maybe TRBD1 (5 bases). The CDR3 is 15 residues long. V was clipped by 4 bases and J by 4 bases, with 15 bases between them. The germline gives CDR1 SGHRS, CDR2 YFSETQ.

The chain is built from TRBV11-3 and TRBJ2-3; no clear D. This CDR3 region has 16 residues. V lost 4 bases, J lost 1 base, and 15 bases lay in between. Germline values: CDR1 SGHNT, CDR2 YENEEA. The CDR3 spells CASSSSFGFGTDTQYF. CDR3 nucleotide sequence: TGTGCCAGCAGCTCGTCCTTCGGTTTCGGCACAGATACGCAGTATTTT.

The CDR3 loop reads CASSPDKLAGGRDEQFF. Here the CDR3 DNA reads TGCGCCAGCAGCCCGGATAAACTAGCGGGGGGGCGTGATGAGCAGTTCTTC. The gene calls are TRBV5-1 and TRBJ2-1; 13 bases align to TRBD2. The CDR3 length is 17 residues. Germline CDR1 reads SGHRS; CDR2 reads YFSETQ. With 4 bases clipped from V and 8 bases from J, the junction kept 12 bases outside the gene matches.

The chain has TRBV11-2 and TRBJ2-7; 13 positions agree with TRBD2. The V gene's germline CDR1 is SGHAT and CDR2 FQNNGV. CDR3 size: 15 residues. J was trimmed by 7 bases and V by 6 bases; bases with no gene match: 9. The CDR3 nucleotides read TGTGCCAGCAGAACTAGGACTAGCGGGGGTAGTGAGCAGTACTTC. Its protein product is CASRTRTSGGSEQYF.

The rearrangement joins TRBV6-1 to TRBJ2-5; D is possibly TRBD1 (6 bases). Germline CDR1 MNHNS, CDR2 SASEGT. CDR3 length: 15 residues. Trimming pared 3 bases from V and 1 base from J, leaving 12 bases between. The CDR3 DNA reads TGTGCCAGCAGTGAGGACAGCCCAGGCCAAGAGACCCAGTACTTC. This codes for CASSEDSPGQETQYF.

The chain carries TRBV11-3 and TRBJ2-1; 8 positions match TRBD1. The V gene end was trimmed by 0 bases and the J gene end by 7 bases; junction bases not matched to a gene: 8. Looked up from germline, CDR1 is SGHNT and CDR2 is YENEEA. CDR3 length: 16 amino acids. CDR3 bases: TGTGCCAGCAGCTTAGAATGGGGCAGGGGGCGGAATGAGCAGTTCTTC. This translates into CASSLEWGRGRNEQFF.

This chain links TRBV5-5 with TRBJ1-2; D not resolved. Germline V CDR1 and CDR2: SGHKS, YYEKEE (reference sequence). The germline V and J ends were trimmed by 4 bases and 6 bases, with 22 bases remaining between them. This CDR3 contains 16 residues. The CDR3 nucleotides read TGTGCCAGCAGCCCGGTCGATAATCCTCTCCACGATGGCTACACCTTC. Residues: CASSPVDNPLHDGYTF.

CDR3 residues: CASSLGNSLYNEQFF. CDR3 bases: TGTGCCAGCAGCTTGGGAAACTCCTTGTATAATGAGCAGTTCTTC. V is TRBV7-9 and J is TRBJ2-1; D ambiguous. CDR1 and CDR2 (germline): SEHNR, FQNEAQ (reference sequence). The CDR3 loop spans 15 amino acids. Trimming took off 3 bases at V and 7 bases at J, with 16 bases between the two ends.

This clone came up a few times. V is TRBV18 and J is TRBJ1-2; D is uncertain. Germline V lookup: CDR1 KGHSH, CDR2 LQKENI. V lost 1 base to trimming and J lost 8 bases, with 11 bases between them. The CDR3 consists of 13 residues. The CDR3 bases are TGTGCCAGCTCACCACGTTCCACGGAGGGCTACACCTTC. Residues: CASSPRSTEGYTF.

The chain combines TRBV4-1 with TRBJ2-1; no definite D call. Germline-derived CDR1 and CDR2 are MGHRA and YSYEKL. The CDR3 runs to 12 residues. Trimming took 0 bases from V and 8 from J, leaving 5 bases between them. CDR3 nucleotides: TGCGCCAGCAGCCAAGAGACTGATGAGCAGTTCTTC. Amino acids: CASSQETDEQFF.

The V call is TRBV5-6, the J call TRBJ1-3; D gene unclear. The CDR3 loop spans 14 amino acids. Per the germline V gene, CDR1 is SGHDT and CDR2 is YYEEEE. Trimming stripped 1 base from V and 4 bases from J, with 9 bases between. CDR3 loop: CASSLFRAGNTIYF. Written as DNA, the CDR3 is TGTGCCAGCAGCTTGTTCCGTGCCGGAAACACCATATATTTT.

The chain carries TRBV7-2 and TRBJ2-2; D is possibly TRBD1 or TRBD2 (5 bases each). The CDR3 runs 16 residues. Germline values: CDR1 SGHTA, CDR2 FQGNSA. V gave up 5 bases and J gave up 2 bases, with 15 bases separating them. This CDR3 is CASSPRTGLNTGELFF. CDR3 in DNA: TGTGCCAGCAGCCCACGCACAGGACTCAACACCGGGGAGCTGTTTTTT.

The chain joins TRBV28 to TRBJ2-7, with 7 bases fitting TRBD2. With 3 bases clipped from V and 5 bases from J, the junction kept 4 bases outside the gene matches. The germline V gene encodes CDR1 MDHEN and CDR2 SYDVKM. This CDR3 has 13 residues. This CDR3 reads CASSFRLADEQYF. For the CDR3, the DNA is TGTGCCAGCAGTTTCCGACTAGCCGACGAGCAGTACTTC.

The genes are TRBV7-2 and TRBJ2-2; D is unresolved. Germline V gives CDR1 SGHTA, CDR2 FQGNSA. The CDR3 covers 16 residues. V gave up 0 bases and J gave up 2 bases, with 10 bases separating them. CDR3 nucleotide sequence: TGTGCCAGCAGCTTAGCTAGGTTTACTAACACCGGGGAGCTGTTTTTT. This sequence encodes CASSLARFTNTGELFF.